The 5 T cell receptor beta chains listed next were all sequenced from one sample in a study of blood T cell repertoires in COVID-19. Libraries were prepared by immunoSEQ multiplex PCR; TCRdb keeps only in-frame clonotypes and omits some of them. There are about 120,000 clones in the sample; 80% to 90% occur only once, and about 10% lies in the top ten. Sequencing was done on a sample of peripheral blood. The receptors here all came from a human donor in a cohort sampled during active COVID-19.

The V call is TRBV12-3 or TRBV12-4, the J call TRBJ1-2; 9 bases fit TRBD1. The length of the CDR3 is 13 residues. After removal of 1 base from V and 8 bases from J, the junction contained 2 bases not matched to a gene. The CDR3 DNA reads TGTGCCAGCAGTTTAGGACAGGGGGTGGGCTACACCTTC. This sequence encodes CASSLGQGVGYTF.

V usage is TRBV9 and J usage is TRBJ2-7; 7 nucleotides line up with TRBD1. The CDR3 is 16 amino acids. Unmatched junction bases numbered 8, after V lost 0 bases and J lost 2 bases. Germline lookup yields CDR1 SGDLS and CDR2 YYNGEE. The CDR3, as DNA: TGTGCCAGCAGCGTAGGACAGGGAACTGGCCCCTACGAGCAGTACTTC. Translating it yields CASSVGQGTGPYEQYF.

J is TRBJ2-1 and V is TRBV28; 9 bases align to TRBD2. The length of the CDR3 is 12 residues. Germline V gene sequence: CDR1 MDHEN, CDR2 SYDVKM. With V trimmed by 5 bases and J by 7 bases, 0 bases remained unmatched. The CDR3 reads CASSLAGNEQFF. CDR3 bases: TGTGCCAGCAGTCTAGCGGGGAATGAGCAGTTCTTC. Using reference TRBV28 and TRBJ2-1 for the parts outside the CDR3, the full variable domain is DVKVTQSSRYLVKRTGEKVFLECVQDMDHENMFWYRQDPGLGLRLIYFSYDVKMKEKGDIPEGYSVSREKKERFSLILESASTNQTSMYLCASSLAGNEQFFGPGTRLTVL.

Here the CDR3 reads CASSQAPRQETQYF. CDR3 in DNA: TGCGCCAGCAGCCAAGCTCCCCGGCAAGAGACCCAGTACTTC. The chain employs TRBV4-3 and TRBJ2-5; D is ambiguous. This CDR3 comprises 14 residues. V gave up 1 base and J gave up 2 bases, with 8 bases separating them. From germline, CDR1 is LGHNA and CDR2 YSLEER.

This chain joins TRBV6-5 and TRBJ1-1, with D possibly being TRBD1 (6 bases). The CDR3 covers 15 residues. Germline V lookup: CDR1 MNHEY, CDR2 SVGAGI. V lost 0 bases to trimming and J lost 6 bases, with 14 bases between them. Here the CDR3 reads CASSYSTRGQSEAFF. CDR3 sequence (DNA): TGTGCCAGCAGTTACTCGACCCGGGGACAATCTGAAGCTTTCTTT.